This T cell receptor beta chain came from a study of cytomegalovirus exposure and HLA in healthy donors. V was trimmed by 2 bases and J by 3 bases, leaving 10 bases between them. This CDR3 is 14 amino acids long. The germline CDR1 and CDR2 sequences are KGHSH and LQKENI. Worth noting for this clone: The target antigen is unknown.

13 Jbeta primers and 60 Vbeta primers were used for the PCR. Per the original methods: The authors later counted roughly 77 million unique TCR beta chains, 9 million to 14 million of them shared. Sequencing used immunoSEQ multiplex PCR; TCRdb keeps in-frame clones, though not all of them. That table is the source of V, J and clone size, and D and trimming were worked out from the DNA. The sample has 85,000 to 130,000 clones; 75% to 80% are singletons. General study results and limits: Later genetic work tied a missense DCLRE1C variant to beta-chain V and J trimming. A previous analysis found most TCR beta V segments productive roughly 87% or roughly 30% of the time. Looking again later, the authors saw that most CMV-associated TCR beta chains seemed HLA-restricted.

The sample was PBMCs. This TCR derives from a man aged 55 to 70 in good health and CMV-seropositive. The chain joins TRBV18 to TRBJ1-2; D ambiguous. For the CDR3, the DNA is TGTGCCAGCTCACCAAATCGGGGAGACTATGGCTACACCTTC. It codes for CASSPNRGDYGYTF.